The 20 T cell receptor beta chains below come from one sample, sequenced in a study of molecular identifiers for immune sequencing clone quantification. TCRdb called the PCR reads again in MiXCR, with one record for every CDR3 protein. This table holds 350,000 or so distinct CDR3 sequences, 20% to 25% found once. The sequencing input was naive CD8+ T cells from blood, with Jurkat cell RNA spiked in. Subset noted: FACS-sorted CD8+CD4-CCR7+CD45RA+ naive T cells. The receptor source for this set is a human donor in good health. Some libraries in this study had Jurkat cell RNA spiked in.

The chain joins TRBV11-2 to TRBJ1-1; D unresolved. Germline-derived CDR1 and CDR2 are SGHAT and FQNNGV. V lost 5 bases to trimming and J lost 6 bases, with 7 bases between them. The CDR3 runs 11 residues. CDR3 nucleotide sequence: TGTGCCAGCAGCCCGGACCCTGAAGCTTTCTTT. It is translated as CASSPDPEAFF.

This clonotype occurred once. A much larger clone sits a single nucleotide away, making a read error possible. The V gene is TRBV12-3 or TRBV12-4, the J gene TRBJ1-6; no clear D gene. Trimming took 7 bases from V and 11 from J, leaving 21 bases between them. The CDR3 spans 15 residues. CDR3 nucleotide sequence: TGTGCCAGCACACCGCTAGGATGGGTCAATCCACCCCTCCACTTT. As protein: CASTPLGWVNPPLHF.

This clonotype was seen many times. V usage is TRBV25-1 and J usage is TRBJ2-5; tentatively, D is TRBD2 (6 bases). The CDR3 totals 13 residues. With 6 bases removed from V and 3 bases from J, the gap between germline ends came to 11 bases. CDR1 and CDR2 (germline): MGHDK, SYGVNS. CDR3 sequence: CASSLAREETQYF. CDR3 DNA: TGTGCCAGCAGCCTAGCGAGGGAAGAGACCCAGTACTTC.

This clonotype appeared a few times. This may stem from a read error, because a much larger clone lies one nucleotide away. This chain joins TRBV28 and TRBJ1-1; TRBD1 might be the D (6 bases). CDR1 MDHEN and CDR2 SYDVKM come from the germline V gene. The CDR3 consists of 14 residues. V lost 4 bases and J 10 bases, leaving 19 bases between the germline ends. The DNA of the CDR3 is TGTGCCAGCAGTTCAATGCTCCGGGACACCGGAGCTTTCTTT. The encoded protein is CASSSMLRDTGAFF.

In its sample, this clonotype was seen many times. The J gene is TRBJ1-6, the V gene TRBV28; no definite D call. This CDR3 comprises 14 residues. V lost 6 bases and J lost 4, with 10 bases in between. Germline V gene sequence: CDR1 MDHEN, CDR2 SYDVKM. DNA of the CDR3: TGTGCCAGCAGGTCAGAGACTTATAATTCACCCCTCCACTTT. This translates into CASRSETYNSPLHF.

This clonotype was counted many times. This chain connects TRBV7-6 to TRBJ2-5; D is ambiguous. The CDR3 is 16 residues long. Trimming removed 2 bases at V and 2 bases at J, with 15 bases between. CDR1 SGHVS and CDR2 FNYEAQ come from the germline V gene. CDR3 in amino acids: CASSLNLPLSQETQYF. CDR3 nucleotide sequence: TGTGCCAGCAGCTTAAATCTCCCGCTATCACAAGAGACCCAGTACTTC.

V gene TRBV6-5 combines with J gene TRBJ2-7, with a possible D match to TRBD1 (6 bases). CDR1 and CDR2 from the germline V gene are MNHEY and SVGAGI. The V gene lost 4 bases and the J gene lost 2 bases, with 12 bases spanning the gap. The CDR3 is made up of 14 amino acids. This CDR3 reads CASSSRDTPYEQYF. CDR3 DNA: TGTGCCAGCAGTTCACGGGACACACCCTACGAGCAGTACTTC.

Remarks on this clonotype: One base away lies a much larger clone, so this may be a sequencing read error. This sequence joins TRBV5-1 and TRBJ2-7, with D hard to call. V was trimmed by 1 base and J by 6 bases, leaving 14 bases between them. The CDR3 spans 14 residues. The germline V gene has CDR1 SGHRS and CDR2 YFSETQ. The CDR3 sequence is CASSLLPETCEQYF. CDR3 bases: TGCGCCAGCAGCTTGCTTCCAGAGACCTGCGAGCAGTACTTC.

This chain uses TRBV7-6 with TRBJ2-5, with no clear D. Trimming stripped 1 base from V and 5 bases from J, with 11 bases between. This CDR3 region has 14 residues. From germline, CDR1 is SGHVS and CDR2 FNYEAQ. The DNA for the CDR3 is TGTGCCAGCAGCTTAGTAGCCAGCCGGGAGACCCAGTACTTC. Its translation: CASSLVASRETQYF.

This clonotype was seen a handful of times. This sequence joins TRBV19 and TRBJ2-1, with 9 bases matching TRBD2. V lost 5 bases to trimming and J lost 3 bases; unmatched junction nucleotides: 5. CDR1 is LNHDA and CDR2 is SQIVND in the germline V gene (reference sequence). CDR3 length: 15 residues. DNA for the CDR3: TGTGCCAGTAGTGCGACTAGCGGTTACTACAATGAGCAGTTCTTC. It translates to CASSATSGYYNEQFF.

The chain joins TRBV6-2 or TRBV6-3 to TRBJ2-7; 10 bases align to TRBD2. Germline V gene data show CDR1 as MNHEY and CDR2 as SVGEGT. This CDR3 region has 16 residues. Trimming at V came to 8 bases and at J to 0 bases, leaving 10 bases not matched to a gene. CDR3 sequence (DNA): TGTGCCAGCTCGGGGCTAGCGGGAGTCTCCTCCTACGAGCAGTACTTC. It specifies CASSGLAGVSSYEQYF.

In regard to this clonotype: The junction and the germline gene differ at one end; a read error may be behind it. This sequence joins TRBV9 and TRBJ2-1, with D perhaps TRBD2 (6 bases). The germline gives CDR1 SGDLS, CDR2 YYNGEE. The CDR3 covers 15 residues. The DNA of the CDR3 is TGTGCCGGCAGCGTAGGGGACTCCCCCAACTATGAGCAGTTCTTC. Amino acids: CAGSVGDSPNYEQFF.

This clonotype was seen ten or more times. For the CDR3, the DNA is TGTGCCAGCAGTTACTCGTCGTGGGGGGGGTCCGAGACCCAGTACTTC. It translates to CASSYSSWGGSETQYF. The chain combines TRBV6-5 with TRBJ2-5; 7 nucleotides match TRBD2. This CDR3 comprises 16 residues. The V gene end was trimmed by 0 bases and the J gene end by 5 bases; junction bases not matched to a gene: 9. Germline CDR1 is MNHEY and CDR2 is SVGAGI.

There are many counts of this clonotype. The chain is built from TRBV27 and TRBJ2-7; D perhaps matches TRBD1 (5 bases). The CDR3 length is 13 residues. Germline V gene data show CDR1 as MNHEY and CDR2 as SMNVEV (reference sequence). Trimming took 5 bases from V and 3 from J, leaving 11 bases between them. The CDR3 coding sequence is TGTGCCAGCAGTCTGGCAGGGTACTACGAGCAGTACTTC. Protein product: CASSLAGYYEQYF.

This clonotype was counted at least ten times. The chain joins TRBV19 to TRBJ2-7, with a tentative D call TRBD1 (5 bases). Germline V lookup: CDR1 LNHDA, CDR2 SQIVND (reference sequence). V lost 0 bases and J lost 3, with 15 bases in between. The CDR3 covers 16 residues. Here the CDR3 DNA reads TGTGCCAGTAGTATAGATGGAACAGGAGAGTACTACGAGCAGTACTTC. This translates into CASSIDGTGEYYEQYF. The full variable domain, in which reference TRBV19 and TRBJ2-7 provide the parts outside the CDR3, is DGGITQSPKYLFRKEGQNVTLSCEQNLNHDAMYWYRQDPGQGLRLIYYSQIVNDFQKGDIAEGYSVSREKKESFPLTVTSAQKNPTAFYLCASSIDGTGEYYEQYFGPGTRLTVT.

This clonotype was seen repeatedly, ten times or more. The chain employs TRBV5-5 and TRBJ1-1, with D perhaps matching TRBD1 (6 bases). Germline lookup yields CDR1 SGHKS and CDR2 YYEKEE (reference sequence). Trimming stripped 3 bases from V and 0 bases from J, with 9 bases between. This CDR3 is built from 14 residues. CDR3 protein: CASSYGQLNTEAFF. The CDR3 bases are TGTGCCAGCAGCTACGGACAGCTGAACACTGAAGCTTTCTTT.

This clonotype was found many times. The chain carries TRBV7-9 and TRBJ1-2; D is possibly TRBD1 (5 bases). V was clipped by 8 bases and J by 4 bases, with 20 bases between them. Germline V gene data show CDR1 as SEHNR and CDR2 as FQNEAQ (reference sequence). The CDR3 consists of 15 residues. Written as DNA, the CDR3 is TGTGCCAGCGCCCCACGCCAGGGAGCCCGCTATGGCTACACCTTC. This sequence encodes CASAPRQGARYGYTF.

This rearrangement joins TRBV12-3 or TRBV12-4 to TRBJ2-1; D is possibly TRBD2 (6 bases). This CDR3 region has 13 residues. Deletions cut 6 bases from V and 6 bases from J, with 12 bases between. CDR3 sequence: CASRRGTRNEQFF. The CDR3 DNA sequence: TGTGCCAGCAGACGCGGGACTCGCAATGAGCAGTTCTTC.

Note on this clonotype: A much larger clone lies one base from this, so it may be a read error. The CDR3 end shows no conserved phenylalanine or tryptophan, and so a read error is likely. The gene calls are TRBV4-3 and TRBJ2-6; D is ambiguous. Germline V gene lookup returns CDR1 LGHNA and CDR2 YSLEER. This CDR3 has 18 residues. The V end was cut by 1 base, the J end by 1 base, with 14 bases between. The CDR3 protein is CASSQGFAIGSGANVLTL. The CDR3 region has the DNA TGCGCCAGCAGCCAAGGGTTCGCCATCGGGTCTGGGGCCAACGTCCTGACTCTC.

Comments on this clonotype: This may come from a read error, since a much larger clone is one base off. The chain has TRBV6-5 and TRBJ1-1; D call uncertain. V shed 0 bases and J shed 4 bases, with 6 bases lying between them. This CDR3 spans 13 amino acids. Germline values: CDR1 MNHEY, CDR2 SVGAGI. CDR3: CASSYSLCTEAFF. The CDR3 nucleotides are TGTGCCAGCAGTTACTCGCTGTGCACTGAAGCTTTCTTT.